The rows below give T cell receptor beta chains drawn from one sample of a study of blood T cell repertoires in COVID-19. Generated by immunoSEQ multiplex PCR, the TCRdb table keeps only in-frame clones and is missing some. The top ten clones hold just over 2.5% of a sample with 260,000 or so clones, roughly 89% of them seen once. The sample comprised PBMCs or T cells enriched from blood (not recorded which). The source of these receptors is a woman in her 30s with acute COVID-19. CDR3s leave out the opening cysteine and the closing phenylalanine or tryptophan.

V | CDR3
TRBV6-4 | ASPSGTISYNEQF
TRBV3-1/TRBV3-2 | ASSQVWRGTANIGEQF
TRBV7-2 | ASSPHSSAILYEQY
TRBV4-2 | ASSQGGGENTEAF
TRBV15 | ATSRSRASGKGNTIY
TRBV11-2 | ASSLARTGRATDTQY
TRBV27 | ASSLSGRGSVETQY
TRBV30 | AWRTGGNTEAF
TRBV13 | ASSLGSGGEKLF
TRBV5-1 | ASSEGPGQGGEKLF
TRBV7-6 | ASSLGAYNEQF
TRBV27 | ASSPLGQFYEQY
TRBV11-3 | ASSSPGQSDTQY
TRBV6-5 | ASRGERFPTYEQY
TRBV5-1 | ASSFEGPNYGYT
TRBV6-5 | ASSYSGDGTEAF
TRBV18 | ASSPFGAEAF
TRBV7-9 | ASSLTVAGGGETQY
TRBV11-2 | ASKRLGQKTGNTIY
TRBV5-5 | ASSFTNIEAF
TRBV24-1 | ATSAPGEAYEQY
TRBV5-5 | ASSSNPTGGNNEQF
TRBV2 | ASRIQGSNQPQH
TRBV5-1 | ASSLYPPGRGGLLAKNIQY
TRBV4-3 | ASSQAVGVGSRELF
TRBV5-1 | ASSLPGTGRTEAF
TRBV7-9 | ASSLRGAPYEQY
TRBV3-1/TRBV3-2 | ASSKGEGGTDTQY
TRBV3-1/TRBV3-2 | ASSQDGGSDEQF
TRBV24-1 | ATSDGTGWRSGNTIY
TRBV4-3 | ASSLLAGAIEGGELF
TRBV7-2 | ASSLTVSHYEQF
TRBV30 | AWSVKGAGDTQY
TRBV6-5 | ASSDLGTGYSPLH
TRBV15 | ATSRDRAGGEETQY
TRBV27 | ASSLRQGYSPLH
TRBV18 | ASSPRGQAHEAF
TRBV2 | ASSDPSGGNTEELF
TRBV4-2 | ASSQVTYRSWGYNEQF
TRBV12-3/TRBV12-4 | ASSPGYEKLF
TRBV28 | ASSLWASRGETQY
TRBV6-6 | ASSYPAEGFYGYT
TRBV4-1 | ASRLTGVSNEQF
TRBV19 | ASSIYGGEAGELF
TRBV10-2 | ASSEFEFRGHGRTDTQY
TRBV7-9 | ASRGTVGTEAF
TRBV5-6 | ASSSRTSGDRSEQF
TRBV5-6 | ASTQGEGYT
TRBV24-1 | ATSEGLLRGGQETQY
TRBV7-2 | ASSPSGGAAYEQF
TRBV4-3 | ASSHGTGHNSPLH
TRBV3-1/TRBV3-2 | ASSLYSDRGHEQY
TRBV12-5 | ASGLVLGSSGNTIY
TRBV4-1 | ASSQWTGDAF
TRBV29-1 | SVEETQTQETQY